This TCR beta chain was identified during a study of T cell repertoires in cytomegalovirus infection. Background on the study: Public TCR beta signatures provided an indication of both CMV infection and a matching HLA type. Study-level points and caveats: In two of eight donors, the top clonotype was HLA-C-restricted CMV-specific. Carriage of CMV together with the relevant HLA was identifiable through cumulative public TCR beta family frequency.

In regard to this clonotype: The antigen is undetermined.

V gave up 7 bases and J gave up 4 bases; unmatched junction bases: 10. The CDR3 sequence is 15 residues long. Germline loops: CDR1 MDHEN, CDR2 SYDVKM. One entry per CDR3 protein results from TCRdb running MiXCR on the reads. The sample contains some 150,000 distinct CDR3 sequences, about 6.5% of which appear only once. The TCR was taken from a human donor in good health (CMV status not recorded). Some clones in this sample may be carry-over from other donors' samples. The rearrangement joins TRBV28 to TRBJ1-3, with 7 positions matching TRBD1. The sample consisted of PBMCs. The CDR3 is CASTETGRAGNTIYF. As DNA, the CDR3 is TGTGCCAGCACCGAGACAGGGAGAGCAGGAAACACCATATATTTT. Together with reference TRBV28 and TRBJ1-3, the CDR3 gives the full variable domain: DVKVTQSSRYLVKRTGEKVFLECVQDMDHENMFWYRQDPGLGLRLIYFSYDVKMKEKGDIPEGYSVSREKKERFSLILESASTNQTSMYLCASTETGRAGNTIYFGEGSWLTVV.